This T cell receptor (beta chain) was observed in a study of CD8+ T cells in alopecia areata. Study at large: Oral tofacitinib, 5 to 10 mg twice daily, was given in an open-label trial. Study conclusions and caveats: Lesional tissue from the scalp (especially in alopecia totalis/universalis) showed higher clonality than normal scalp.

From PBMCs, CD4+ and CD8+ T cells were sorted. V lost 0 bases to trimming and J lost 3 bases, with 16 bases between them. This CDR3 is 17 amino acids long. Germline V gives CDR1 SGHDT, CDR2 YYEEEE. A word on this clone: The antigen remains unidentified.

RNA extraction was followed by reverse transcription into cDNA, which acted as the sequencing template. Method: immunoSEQ multiplex PCR; TCRdb's copy keeps in-frame clones and lacks some. The repertoire holds around 160,000 clones, over 70% seen once, with around 16% in the top ten. The receptor comes from a human donor with alopecia areata. The sample in question was CD8+ T cells sorted from blood, obtained at week 0. J is TRBJ2-1 and V is TRBV5-6; D uncertain. CDR3 sequence (DNA): TGTGCCAGCAGCTTGGGTCAAGTGTACGCAAACTACAATGAGCAGTTCTTC. It codes for CASSLGQVYANYNEQFF.